A selection of T cell receptor beta chains follows, all from one sample in a study of T-cell reconstitution after alpha-beta-depleted transplantation in children. TCRdb re-called the PCR reads through MiXCR, storing one row per CDR3 protein. The table includes just under 150,000 distinct CDR3 sequences, roughly 9% detected once. Here the sequenced sample was PBMCs, mostly from graft donor cells, taken 180 days after TCRalphabeta/CD19-depleted stem cell transplant. The receptors were sampled from a female patient aged 2-10 years who had a stem cell transplant for congenital amegakaryocytic thrombocytopenia, so the T cells may come from the graft donor. CDR3s leave out the opening cysteine and the closing phenylalanine or tryptophan.

j_call | v_call | cdr3_aa
TRBJ2-1 | TRBV7-7 | ASSLVPRQAQF
TRBJ2-2 | TRBV6-2/TRBV6-3 | ASSSGLAGGPDGELF
TRBJ1-1 | TRBV28 | ASSLVNTEAF
TRBJ2-1 | TRBV5-1 | ASSMGLAGMEQF
TRBJ2-5 | TRBV5-1 | ASSLEELGETQY
TRBJ2-7 | TRBV12-3/TRBV12-4 | ASSLAGGASYEQY
TRBJ1-5 | TRBV7-2 | ASSSQDRGPQPQH
TRBJ1-4 | TRBV20-1 | SFYDRGPEKLF
TRBJ2-3 | TRBV5-1 | ASSSPWMEADTQY
TRBJ1-6 | TRBV20-1 | SARPGTVNSPLH
TRBJ2-3 | TRBV5-4 | ASSLVTGTSGGTQY
TRBJ2-3 | TRBV20-1 | SARWRGGPDTQY
TRBJ1-3 | TRBV7-8 | ASSLAQAGTGGNSGNTIY
TRBJ1-2 | TRBV12-3/TRBV12-4 | ASSSNRINYGYT
TRBJ2-7 | TRBV5-1 | ASSLRQGKEQY
TRBJ1-1 | TRBV20-1 | SALLLGSEAF
TRBJ2-5 | TRBV20-1 | SARPGHSFQETQY
TRBJ2-7 | TRBV10-2 | ASSDSSYEQY
TRBJ2-1 | TRBV12-3/TRBV12-4 | ASSWATHNEQF
TRBJ2-5 | TRBV27 | ASNLRESEEETQY
TRBJ2-7 | TRBV4-1 | ASSHLFGSWSDEQY
TRBJ2-1 | TRBV25-1 | ASSAWVFPNEQF